The sequence of this T cell receptor beta chain was determined in a study of CD8 T cells in Susac syndrome. At the level of the study: Intravenous immunoglobulin alone or corticosteroids were being given to patients with Susac syndrome at blood draw, unless they were therapy-naive. General study results and limits: The number of Susac-specific public clones found was around 16 in total CD8+ repertoires and four or five in CD8+ TEMRA repertoires. It was in TEMRA cells and active patients that Susac CD8+ clonal expansion peaked.

Concerning this clonotype: Its matching antigen is unknown.

After extraction with the RNeasy kit, about 0.45 to 1 ug of the RNA was reverse transcribed using random hexamers. Amplification of TCR beta CDR3 was carried out by immunoSEQ multiplex PCR, which covered 54 Vbeta and 13 Jbeta segments. TCRdb re-derived calls from the immunoSEQ multiplex PCR reads in MiXCR, one entry per CDR3 protein. The sample holds more than 95,000 distinct CDR3 sequences, about 95% seen once. Source material: CD8+ T cells from PBMCs. The TCR comes from a human donor with Susac syndrome.

This CDR3 reads CATRGRLNNEQFF. The CDR3 DNA follows: TGTGCCACCAGGGGAAGGCTCAACAATGAGCAGTTCTTC. The chain has TRBV24-1 and TRBJ2-1, with no clear D. The germline V gene encodes CDR1 KGHDR and CDR2 SFDVKD. With 7 bases removed from V and 5 bases from J, the gap between germline ends came to 11 bases. The CDR3 consists of 13 residues.